Shown below are 10 T cell receptor beta chains from a single sample sequenced in a study of T cells expressing NK-cell markers. From its re-call of the 5' RACE reads, TCRdb lists each CDR3 protein once, without DNA. The table for this sample gives about 400,000 distinct CDR3 sequences. Sequenced: blood T cells: a sorted CD56 or NKG2C T cell subset, CD4+ or CD8+ T cells, or bulk PBMC T cells (not recorded which). These receptors were collected from a woman between 50 and 59 years old in good health.

The chain employs TRBV5-5 and TRBJ1-2; checking the TCRdb D call of TRBD1 is not possible without DNA. The germline gives CDR1 SGHKS, CDR2 YYEKEE (reference sequence). The CDR3 runs 13 residues. CDR3 in amino acids: CASSPGQTGGYTF.

This chain uses TRBV2 with TRBJ2-5; TCRdb names TRBD2, which stays unverified in the absence of DNA. Germline-derived CDR1 and CDR2 are SNHLY and FYNNEI. This CDR3 contains 14 residues. This CDR3 reads CASRTITSKETQYF.

The chain links TRBV7-9 to TRBJ2-1. In germline, CDR1 is SEHNR, CDR2 FQNEAQ (reference sequence). The length of the CDR3 is 13 residues. CDR3 residues: CASSFSESNEQFF.

This chain links TRBV7-6 with TRBJ2-1; checking the TCRdb D call of TRBD1 is not possible without DNA. Germline loops: CDR1 SGHVS, CDR2 FNYEAQ. The CDR3 is made up of 15 amino acids. CDR3 residues: CASSLGDWVNNEQFF.

The J gene is TRBJ2-2, the V gene TRBV20-1; TCRdb picks TRBD2, but there is no DNA to check that call. Germline V CDR1 and CDR2: DFQATT, SNEGSKA (reference sequence). The CDR3 runs to 13 residues. The chain's CDR3 is CSASGALAGELFF.

The chain joins TRBV6-6 to TRBJ2-5; as DNA is missing, the TRBD1 call by TCRdb cannot be tested. The CDR3 runs 15 residues. Germline V gene sequence: CDR1 MNHNY, CDR2 SVGAGI (reference sequence). CDR3 sequence reads: CASSPTGLGRETQYF.

This rearrangement joins TRBV21-1 to TRBJ2-3; TCRdb designates TRBD1, a call that cannot be tested without DNA. TRBV21-1 is tagged as a pseudogene. CDR3 length equals 15 residues. The CDR3 loop is CASTRWERSTDTQYF.

The chain is built from TRBV5-1 and TRBJ2-7; the TCRdb D gene call, TRBD2, has no DNA to confirm it. Germline loops: CDR1 SGHRS, CDR2 YFSETQ. The CDR3 covers 16 residues. CDR3 sequence: CASSLAAGSLPYEQYF.

J is TRBJ2-1 and V is TRBV29-1; TCRdb proposes TRBD1, but this gene call is untestable without DNA. Germline CDR1 is SQVTM and CDR2 is ANQGSEA. CDR3 size: 14 residues. The CDR3 reads CSVVPASRNNEQFF.

The chain employs TRBV10-3 and TRBJ2-7; checking the TCRdb D call of TRBD1 is not possible without DNA. Germline V gene sequence: CDR1 ENHRY, CDR2 SYGVKD. The CDR3 is made up of 12 amino acids. The CDR3 spells CAISEPPYEQYF.